One sample yielded the 7 T cell receptor beta chains listed below, sequenced in a study of T cell responses to AZD1222 COVID-19 vaccine. Profiling relied on immunoSEQ multiplex PCR, and the TCRdb table lists in-frame clones only, not all of them. Among roughly 150,000 clones, about nine tenths were seen once, and the ten largest hold around 4.7%. This material consisted of peripheral blood, taken on day 0 of AZD1222 vaccination. The receptors derive from an adult in good health.

The gene calls are TRBV30 and TRBJ1-2; a possible D gene is TRBD1 (6 bases). Trimming cost V 0 bases and J 4 bases, with 15 bases left between them. This CDR3 contains 15 residues. Germline CDR1 GTSNPN, CDR2 SVGIG (reference sequence). The DNA of the CDR3 is TGTGCCTGGAGTGTGAAAACAGGGAGGAGCTATGGCTACACCTTC. This codes for CAWSVKTGRSYGYTF.

This clone appeared once. The CDR3 reads CASSYQGLDGYTF. Here the CDR3 DNA reads TGCGCCAGCAGCTACCAGGGACTTGATGGCTACACCTTC. The chain links TRBV5-1 to TRBJ1-2; D possibly corresponds to TRBD1 (5 bases). Trimming left V 3 bases short and J 6 bases short, with 12 bases between. The CDR3 is 13 residues long. Looked up from germline, CDR1 is SGHRS and CDR2 is YFSETQ. Looking up the rest from reference TRBV5-1 and TRBJ1-2 gives the full variable domain: KAGVTQTPRYLIKTRGQQVTLSCSPISGHRSVSWYQQTPGQGLQFLFEYFSETQRNKGNFPGRFSGRQFSNSRSEMNVSTLELGDSALYLCASSYQGLDGYTFGSGTRLTVV.

The CDR3 DNA is TGTGCCAGCAGGCCCGGGACAGGAAATAATCAGAACACTGAAGCTTTCTTT. Its protein is CASRPGTGNNQNTEAFF. V and J are TRBV14 and TRBJ1-1, with 8 bases fitting TRBD1. Germline V gives CDR1 SGHDN, CDR2 FVKESK. V was pared by 6 bases and J by 1 base, with 13 bases of the junction left unmatched. The CDR3 is made up of 17 amino acids.

This CDR3 is CASSLSSGGRGETQYF. In DNA, the CDR3 is TGTGCCAGCAGCTTGAGTAGCGGCGGGAGGGGGGAGACCCAGTACTTC. J is TRBJ2-5 and V is TRBV7-2, with 9 bases identical to TRBD2. V was pared by 3 bases and J by 5 bases, with 10 bases of the junction left unmatched. Germline lookup yields CDR1 SGHTA and CDR2 FQGNSA. The CDR3 sequence is 16 residues long.

The chain uses TRBV4-1 and TRBJ1-5; no clear D. This CDR3 spans 13 amino acids. The germline V gene has CDR1 MGHRA and CDR2 YSYEKL. With 3 bases removed from V and 7 bases from J, the gap between germline ends came to 10 bases. The CDR3 DNA reads TGCGCCAGCAGCCAGTTTAAAGGACAGCCCCAGCATTTT. The encoded protein is CASSQFKGQPQHF.

The chain has TRBV18 and TRBJ1-3; D remains ambiguous. This CDR3 region has 15 residues. V dropped 3 bases and J dropped 3 bases, with 12 bases sitting between them. CDR1 is KGHSH, CDR2 LQKENI, per germline. The CDR3 DNA is TGTGCCAGCTCACCGCCGGGCGAGTATGGAAACACCATATATTTT. Translating gives CASSPPGEYGNTIYF.

This chain uses TRBV6-1 with TRBJ1-4; 9 bases are a match to TRBD1. CDR1 is MNHNS and CDR2 is SASEGT in the germline V gene. The CDR3 is 18 residues long. Germline trimming cut 3 bases from V and 2 bases from J; bases unmatched to any gene: 10. The CDR3 region has the DNA TGTGCCAGCAGTGACGGACAGGGGTTCGGGAAGACTAATGAAAAACTGTTTTTT. This codes for CASSDGQGFGKTNEKLFF.